This T cell receptor beta chain was obtained from a study of T cell changes during pregnancy in multiple sclerosis. The repertoire was sequenced with immunoSEQ multiplex PCR; TCRdb's copy has only in-frame clones and lacks some. The sample contains 67,000 or so clones, around 92% of which appear only once. The CDR3 totals 17 residues. The V gene lost 5 bases and the J gene lost 2 bases, with 16 bases spanning the gap. Germline loops: CDR1 LNHNV, CDR2 YYDKDF (reference sequence). Sequenced material: CD8+ T cells from peripheral blood mononuclear cells, taken in the third trimester of pregnancy. The rearrangement uses TRBV15 and TRBJ1-6, with D possibly TRBD1 on 5 matching bases. The receptor comes from a female donor in good health, enrolled as a control in a pregnancy study. The CDR3 bases are TGTGCCACCAGCGGTGCGCGGGGGGGGACCTATAATTCACCCCTCCACTTT. Its translation is CATSGARGGTYNSPLHF.